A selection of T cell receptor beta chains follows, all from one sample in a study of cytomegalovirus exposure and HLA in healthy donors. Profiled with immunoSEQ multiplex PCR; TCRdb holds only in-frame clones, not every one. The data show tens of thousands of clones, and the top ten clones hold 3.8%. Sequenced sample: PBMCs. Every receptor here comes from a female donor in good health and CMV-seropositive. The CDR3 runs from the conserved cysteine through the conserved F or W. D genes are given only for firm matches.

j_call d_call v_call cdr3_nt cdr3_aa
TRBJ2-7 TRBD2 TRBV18 TGTGCCAGCTCACCACGCTCGGCTAGCGGGGGGCGCGGGTCCGAGCAGTACTTC CASSPRSASGGRGSEQYF
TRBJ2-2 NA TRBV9 TGTGCCAGCAGCGTAAGGGGGACCGCGGGCACCCGGGAGCTGTTTTTT CASSVRGTAGTRELFF
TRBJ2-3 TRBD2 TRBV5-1 TGCGCCAGCAGCGACGGGACTAGCGGGGCCACAGATACGCAGTATTTT CASSDGTSGATDTQYF
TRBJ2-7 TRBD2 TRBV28 TGTGCCAGCAGGGCTAGCGGGAGCTCCTACGAGCAGTACTTC CASRASGSSYEQYF
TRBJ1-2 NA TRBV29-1 TGCAGCGTTGTCAGGGTCTATGGCTACACCTTC CSVVRVYGYTF
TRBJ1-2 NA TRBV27 TGTGCCAGCAGTCCTACCGGGGGGGGCTACACCTTC CASSPTGGGYTF
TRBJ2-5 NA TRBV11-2 TGTGCCAGCAGTTCGACTCCAGCGGGTGCAGAGACCCAGTACTTC CASSSTPAGAETQYF
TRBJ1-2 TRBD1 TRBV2 TGTGCCAGCAGTAGGGTCAGGGGGCGCGGGGGCTACACCTTC CASSRVRGRGGYTF
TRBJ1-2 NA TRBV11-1 TGTGCCAGCAGCAAAGGACAGAGCTATGGCTACACCTTC CASSKGQSYGYTF
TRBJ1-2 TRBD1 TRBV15 TGTGCCACCAGCCCGGACAGGGCCCATGGCTACACCTTC CATSPDRAHGYTF
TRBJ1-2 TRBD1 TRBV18 TGTGCCAGCTCCCTCGACAGGGCCCTAGAGGGGCTTAGCTATGGCTACACCTTC CASSLDRALEGLSYGYTF
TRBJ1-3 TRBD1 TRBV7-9 TGTGCCAGCAGCATCAGGGGGACAGGGAGTTCCTCTGGAAACACCATATATTTT CASSIRGTGSSSGNTIYF
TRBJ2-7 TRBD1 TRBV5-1 TGCGCCAGCAGCTTGGGATCGGGACAGGGGAGCTCCTACGAGCAGTACTTC CASSLGSGQGSSYEQYF
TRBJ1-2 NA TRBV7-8 TGTGCCAGCAGCCGCGGAGGGGACTATGGCTACACCTTC CASSRGGDYGYTF
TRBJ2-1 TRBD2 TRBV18 TGTGCCAGCTCATCCCGACTAGCGGGGGGGGACCACAATGAGCAGTTCTTC CASSSRLAGGDHNEQFF
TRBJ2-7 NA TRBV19 TGTGCCAGTAGTATAAACGCGGGGACAGCTCCCTACGAGCAGTACTTC CASSINAGTAPYEQYF
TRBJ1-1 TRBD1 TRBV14 TGTGCCAGCAGCCGTCAGGGGGGGAACACTGAAGCTTTCTTT CASSRQGGNTEAFF
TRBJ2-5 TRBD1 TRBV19 TGTGCCAGCGCCTCGACAGGGGGCAGGGAGACCCAGTACTTC CASASTGGRETQYF
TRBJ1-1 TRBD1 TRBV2 TGTGCCAGCTGGGACAGGGTGTACACTGAAGCTTTCTTT CASWDRVYTEAFF
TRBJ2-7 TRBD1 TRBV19 TGTGCCAGTAGTAAACGGGCGGGACAGGGTCAAGAGCAGTACTTC CASSKRAGQGQEQYF
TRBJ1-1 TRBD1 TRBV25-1 TGTGCCAGCAGTGCAGGGGGCGGACTCTTGGGGGCTTTCTTT CASSAGGGLLGAFF
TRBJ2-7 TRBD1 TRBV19 TGTGCCACCGGGACAGGGGGGTACGAGCAGTACTTC CATGTGGYEQYF
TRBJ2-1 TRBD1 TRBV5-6 TGTGCCAGCAGCCGGGACAGGGGATTAAGTGAGCAGTTCTTC CASSRDRGLSEQFF
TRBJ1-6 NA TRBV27 TGTGCCAGCAGTCGGGACACTTACGTTTCACCCCTCCACTTT CASSRDTYVSPLHF
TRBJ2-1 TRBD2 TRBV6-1 TGTGCCAGCAAGGGGACTAGCGTCATAAATGAGCAGTTCTTC CASKGTSVINEQFF
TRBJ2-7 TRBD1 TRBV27 TGTGCCAGCAGTCCCGGGGACAGTTCCTACGAGCAGTACTTC CASSPGDSSYEQYF
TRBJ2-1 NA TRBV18 TGTGCCAGCTCGCCTACCATGCATGAGCAGTTCTTC CASSPTMHEQFF
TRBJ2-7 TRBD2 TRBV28 TGTGCCAGCAGTCCTACTAGCGGGAGATCGACCTACGAGCAGTACTTC CASSPTSGRSTYEQYF
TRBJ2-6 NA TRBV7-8 TGTGCCAGCAGCCCCAGGAACAGGGCGGTGTTGTCTGGGGCCAACGTCCTGACTTTC CASSPRNRAVLSGANVLTF
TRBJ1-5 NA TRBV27 TGTGCCAGCAGTTTATGGGGCCCGGATCGGGGGAATCAGCCCCAGCATTTT CASSLWGPDRGNQPQHF
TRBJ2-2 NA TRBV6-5 TGTGCCAGCAGTTACCGGACAGCCCTAACCGGGGAGCTGTTTTTT CASSYRTALTGELFF
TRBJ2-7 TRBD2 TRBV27 TGTGCCAGCCGGATTAGCGGGGGGGGCTTAATCTACGAGCAGTACTTC CASRISGGGLIYEQYF
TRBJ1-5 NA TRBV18 TGTGCCAGCTCACCACCGGCCAATCAGCCCCAGCATTTT CASSPPANQPQHF
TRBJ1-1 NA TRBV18 TGTGCCAGCTCACCGCCGGCAGGGATGAACACTGAAGCTTTCTTT CASSPPAGMNTEAFF
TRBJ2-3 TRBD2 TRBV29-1 TGCAGCGTTGAAGAATACGGACTAGCTGCTAGCACAGATACGCAGTATTTT CSVEEYGLAASTDTQYF
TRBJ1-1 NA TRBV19 TGTGCCAGTTGTCAGGGGTTCGACACTGAAGCTTTCTTT CASCQGFDTEAFF
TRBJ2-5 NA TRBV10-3 TGTGCCATCAGTGGGATTCGGGGGGACACCCCACCGACCCAGTACTTC CAISGIRGDTPPTQYF
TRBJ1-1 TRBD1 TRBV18 TGTGCCAGCTCACGAACAGGGGGCGCGAACACTGAAGCTTTCTTT CASSRTGGANTEAFF
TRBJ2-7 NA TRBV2 TGTGCCAGCAAGGATTTCAGGCTCTACGAGCAGTACTTC CASKDFRLYEQYF
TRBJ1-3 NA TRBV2 TGTGCCAGCAGTGTAAGGGGACACCTTGGAAACACCATATATTTT CASSVRGHLGNTIYF